The text below deals with one T cell receptor beta chain. This sample was taken from a study of a mutant IDH1 vaccine in newly diagnosed glioma. Measured with immunoSEQ multiplex PCR; TCRdb has only the in-frame clones, and not every one. The data show around 87,000 clones, about 83% seen once. Time point indicated: baseline, week 1 (first vaccination visit). Treatment of the sample: pre-vaccination baseline after standard-of-care therapy. The CDR3 totals 13 residues. CDR1 MNHEY and CDR2 SVGAGI come from the germline V gene. V was clipped by 6 bases and J by 7 bases, with 15 bases between them. The chain recombines TRBV6-5 with TRBJ1-2, with a weak D call TRBD1 (6 bases). Specimen: PBMCs, collected from a glioma patient treated with radiotherapy, temozolomide or both. This clonotype was obtained from a woman aged 50 to 60 with glioma. The CDR3 DNA is TGTGCCAGCAGCGAATGGGGGCAGGGTGGCTACACCTTC. The encoded protein is CASSEWGQGGYTF.